The 30 T cell receptor beta chains below were found in one sample sequenced in a study of siplizumab effects on memory and regulatory T cells. Profiled with immunoSEQ multiplex PCR; TCRdb holds only in-frame clones, not every one. The data contain 99,000 or so clones, about 93% of them singletons. The sample consisted of CD4+ T cells sorted from blood. The origin of the receptors is a human donor in good health.

J is TRBJ2-4 and V is TRBV4-1; the D gene is possibly TRBD2 (7 bases). V was shortened by 2 bases and J by 0 bases, with 17 bases between the two germline ends. The CDR3 is made up of 18 amino acids. Germline V gene data show CDR1 as MGHRA and CDR2 as YSYEKL. The CDR3 sequence is CASSQPRGDKIAKNIQYF. The CDR3 nucleotides are TGCGCCAGCAGCCAACCTCGGGGGGACAAAATAGCCAAAAACATTCAGTACTTC.

J is TRBJ2-7 and V is TRBV5-5, with D perhaps TRBD1 (5 bases). This CDR3 region has 13 residues. Germline V gene lookup returns CDR1 SGHKS and CDR2 YYEKEE (reference sequence). The V end lost 4 bases, the J end lost 2 bases, and 10 bases lay between the germline ends. CDR3 region: CASSIRQPYEQYF. In nucleotides, the CDR3 is TGTGCCAGCAGCATCCGACAGCCCTACGAGCAGTACTTC.

The CDR3 region has the DNA TGCGCCAGCAGCGAACCTACGAACACCGGGGAGCTGTTTTTT. Amino acids: CASSEPTNTGELFF. V usage is TRBV5-1 and J usage is TRBJ2-2; the D is unclear. The CDR3 is 14 amino acids. The germline CDR1 and CDR2 sequences are SGHRS and YFSETQ. V was clipped by 4 bases and J by 0 bases, with 7 bases between them.

This chain joins TRBV9 and TRBJ2-5; D might be TRBD1 (6 bases). Germline assignment: CDR1 SGDLS and CDR2 YYNGEE. V lost 0 bases to trimming and J lost 5 bases, with 23 bases between them. This CDR3 is 18 amino acids long. The CDR3 DNA reads TGTGCCAGCAGCGTAGCTGTAGGGGGAGAAAGCTGGGGGGAGACCCAGTACTTC. Translating it yields CASSVAVGGESWGETQYF.

The chain links TRBV15 to TRBJ1-2; D is unresolved. CDR1 and CDR2 from the germline V gene are LNHNV and YYDKDF (reference sequence). The V and J ends lost 1 base and 4 bases respectively, with 10 bases between them. There are 14 residues in the CDR3. CDR3 loop: CATSRGEGFYGYTF. CDR3 bases: TGTGCCACCAGCAGAGGGGAGGGTTTCTATGGCTACACCTTC.

This chain joins TRBV27 and TRBJ1-1; D remains unclear. The CDR3 loop spans 14 amino acids. The V gene lost 1 base and the J gene lost 0 bases, with 6 bases spanning the gap. From germline, CDR1 is MNHEY and CDR2 SMNVEV (reference sequence). The CDR3 DNA reads TGTGCCAGCAGTTTATGGCCCTTGAACACTGAAGCTTTCTTT. It codes for CASSLWPLNTEAFF.

This clone has a single count. CDR3 sequence: CASSPQLQSNTEAFF. The CDR3 DNA is TGTGCCAGCTCACCACAGTTACAGTCGAACACTGAAGCTTTCTTT. The chain uses TRBV18 and TRBJ1-1; no clear D. The ends were cut back, 1 base at V and 1 base at J, with 10 bases in the middle. The germline V gene encodes CDR1 KGHSH and CDR2 LQKENI. The CDR3 runs 15 residues.

J is TRBJ2-3 and V is TRBV7-9; D is unclear. The V gene's germline CDR1 is SEHNR and CDR2 FQNEAQ (reference sequence). V lost 1 base to trimming and J lost 5 bases, with 4 bases between them. There are 12 residues in the CDR3. CDR3 in amino acids: CASSLERDTQYF. Written as DNA, the CDR3 is TGTGCCAGCAGCTTAGAAAGAGATACGCAGTATTTT.

This clone appeared once. The rearrangement joins TRBV6-1 to TRBJ2-2; TRBD2 is a possible D gene (5 bases). Germline CDR1 is MNHNS and CDR2 is SASEGT. Trimming removed 5 bases at V and 4 bases at J, with 8 bases between. This CDR3 comprises 13 residues. The CDR3 nucleotides are TGTGCCAGCAGTTCGGGGTTCACCGGGGAGCTGTTTTTT. It specifies CASSSGFTGELFF.

The chain combines TRBV6-5 with TRBJ1-4, with 7 nucleotides matching TRBD1. Trimming removed 6 bases from V and 11 bases from J; junction bases left unmatched: 6. This CDR3 region has 12 residues. The germline CDR1 and CDR2 sequences are MNHEY and SVGAGI. CDR3 sequence (DNA): TGTGCCAGCAGCTTGACAGGGCACAAACTGTTTTTT. It specifies CASSLTGHKLFF.

There are a few counts of this clone. The J gene is TRBJ2-2, the V gene TRBV5-1; 11 positions agree with TRBD2. CDR3 size: 16 residues. V was clipped by 7 bases and J by 7 bases; unmatched bases: 12. Germline values: CDR1 SGHRS, CDR2 YFSETQ. The CDR3 loop is CASAKGLAGGDGELFF. Written as DNA, the CDR3 is TGCGCCAGCGCAAAAGGTCTAGCGGGAGGTGACGGGGAGCTGTTTTTT.

This clone is a singleton in its sample. The chain combines TRBV6-1 with TRBJ1-4; 8 bases match TRBD1. V shed 1 base and J 4 bases; nucleotides not matched to a gene: 11. CDR3 length equals 18 residues. Germline-derived CDR1 and CDR2 are MNHNS and SASEGT. The CDR3 sequence: CASSEVGTGWWGNEKLFF. CDR3 DNA: TGTGCCAGCAGTGAAGTTGGGACAGGATGGTGGGGTAATGAAAAACTGTTTTTT.

This sequence joins TRBV6-5 and TRBJ1-2; D gene unclear. The CDR3 is made up of 14 amino acids. The V end lost 4 bases, the J end lost 2 bases, and 11 bases lay between the germline ends. Germline V lookup: CDR1 MNHEY, CDR2 SVGAGI. In DNA form, the CDR3 reads TGTGCCAGCAGTTCTGCGGGAGGCAACTATGGCTACACCTTC. It codes for CASSSAGGNYGYTF.

This rearrangement joins TRBV11-3 to TRBJ2-3, with TRBD2 identical over 10 bases. Per the germline V gene, CDR1 is SGHNT and CDR2 is YENEEA. This CDR3 contains 16 residues. The trim removed 1 base at V and 5 bases at J, leaving 6 bases unmatched. CDR3 sequence: CASSLGSASGRDTQYF. As DNA, the CDR3 is TGTGCCAGCAGCTTAGGTTCGGCTAGCGGGAGAGATACGCAGTATTTT.

For this clone: This CDR3 is also generated by other DNA sequences in the sample. This chain links TRBV7-9 with TRBJ1-2; D call uncertain. Deletions cut 5 bases from V and 4 bases from J, with 14 bases between. CDR1 and CDR2 from the germline V gene are SEHNR and FQNEAQ (reference sequence). The CDR3 length is 14 residues. The CDR3 reads CASSPPGSGYGYTF. In DNA form, the CDR3 reads TGTGCCAGCAGCCCCCCAGGTAGCGGCTATGGCTACACCTTC.

This clone has just a few counts. The V call is TRBV18, the J call TRBJ2-2, with D possibly TRBD2 on 5 matching bases. Trimming took off 1 base at V and 2 bases at J, with 11 bases between the two ends. CDR1 is KGHSH, CDR2 LQKENI, per germline. The CDR3 contains 16 residues. The CDR3 bases are TGTGCCAGCTCACCACGAGGGTCATCAAACACCGGGGAGCTGTTTTTT. The encoded protein is CASSPRGSSNTGELFF.

V gene TRBV9 combines with J gene TRBJ1-3; TRBD1 matches 7 bases. V gave up 4 bases and J gave up 1 base; unmatched junction bases: 5. The CDR3 runs to 15 residues. Germline V gene lookup returns CDR1 SGDLS and CDR2 YYNGEE. CDR3 protein: CASSPQQGSGNTIYF. As DNA, the CDR3 is TGTGCCAGCAGCCCTCAACAGGGGTCTGGAAACACCATATATTTT.

The rearrangement joins TRBV19 to TRBJ2-2; 10 bases match TRBD2. Germline trimming cut 4 bases from V and 5 bases from J; bases unmatched to any gene: 10. The CDR3 is made up of 17 amino acids. Germline loops: CDR1 LNHDA, CDR2 SQIVND (reference sequence). The CDR3 coding sequence is TGTGCCAGTAGTACCGACCAGGGACTAGCGCTTACCGGGGAGCTGTTTTTT. Amino acid sequence: CASSTDQGLALTGELFF.

V and J are TRBV11-2 and TRBJ2-2; D not resolved. The CDR3 sequence is 13 residues long. The germline CDR1 and CDR2 sequences are SGHAT and FQNNGV. The V end was cut by 5 bases, the J end by 7 bases, with 11 bases between. CDR3 loop: CASSPIVGGELFF. CDR3 sequence (DNA): TGTGCCAGCAGCCCTATAGTGGGCGGGGAGCTGTTTTTT.

The CDR3 region has the DNA TGTGCCAGTAGTACGCGAATCTGGGAGGAAAAACTGTTTTTT. This encodes CASSTRIWEEKLFF. The J gene is TRBJ1-4, the V gene TRBV19; D gene uncertain. This CDR3 contains 14 residues. Germline V gene sequence: CDR1 LNHDA, CDR2 SQIVND (reference sequence). Trimming removed 4 bases from V and 8 bases from J, with 14 bases in between.

The V gene is TRBV7-3, the J gene TRBJ2-5; maybe TRBD2 (5 bases). The CDR3 is 14 residues long. The V gene's germline CDR1 is SGHTA and CDR2 FQGTGA. V dropped 2 bases and J dropped 5 bases, with 12 bases sitting between them. In DNA, the CDR3 is TGTGCCAGCAGCTTAGGAGGACTCTCCGAGACCCAGTACTTC. Encoded protein: CASSLGGLSETQYF.

This chain connects TRBV19 to TRBJ1-2; possibly TRBD1 for D (5 bases). This CDR3 is built from 14 residues. V was pared by 3 bases and J by 1 base, with 9 bases between. CDR1 LNHDA and CDR2 SQIVND come from the germline V gene (reference sequence). In nucleotides, the CDR3 is TGTGCCAGTAGTATGGCAGGGATTAACTATGGCTACACCTTC. This encodes CASSMAGINYGYTF. The full variable domain, rest sourced from reference TRBV19 and TRBJ1-2, is DGGITQSPKYLFRKEGQNVTLSCEQNLNHDAMYWYRQDPGQGLRLIYYSQIVNDFQKGDIAEGYSVSREKKESFPLTVTSAQKNPTAFYLCASSMAGINYGYTFGSGTRLTVV.

This chain joins TRBV19 and TRBJ1-5; a weak D match, TRBD1 (5 bases). Trimming removed 7 bases at V and 0 bases at J, with 10 bases between. Germline V gene sequence: CDR1 LNHDA, CDR2 SQIVND (reference sequence). The CDR3 totals 14 residues. The CDR3 nucleotides read TGTGCCAGTAAAGGGGCTTATAGCAATCAGCCCCAGCATTTT. Translation: CASKGAYSNQPQHF.

The chain links TRBV11-2 to TRBJ2-7; D is perhaps TRBD2 (5 bases). This CDR3 region has 13 residues. Trimming removed 5 bases at V and 4 bases at J, with 12 bases between. The germline CDR1 and CDR2 sequences are SGHAT and FQNNGV. This chain's CDR3 is CASSSTRGYEQYF. The CDR3 nucleotides read TGTGCCAGCAGCAGCACCCGAGGGTACGAGCAGTACTTC.

This clone showed up just once. The V and J genes are TRBV27 and TRBJ1-1; D not resolved. This CDR3 has 14 residues. Germline CDR1 and CDR2: MNHEY and SMNVEV (reference sequence). V was clipped by 6 bases and J by 1 base, with 12 bases between them. The CDR3 is CASRLAGKNTEAFF. The DNA of the CDR3 is TGTGCCAGCAGGTTGGCAGGAAAGAACACTGAAGCTTTCTTT.

The chain combines TRBV6-1 with TRBJ2-7; TRBD1 matches at 8 bases. Per germline, CDR1 MNHNS and CDR2 SASEGT. This CDR3 contains 13 residues. Unmatched junction bases numbered 6, after V lost 9 bases and J lost 2 bases. In nucleotides, the CDR3 is TGTGCCAGTGAGACAGGGGCAACCTACGAGCAGTACTTC. It encodes CASETGATYEQYF.

The CDR3 nucleotides read TGCGCCAGCAGCGTGGACAACTCTGGAAACACCATATATTTT. The encoded protein is CASSVDNSGNTIYF. The chain is built from TRBV5-1 and TRBJ1-3, with a tentative D call TRBD1 (5 bases). This CDR3 comprises 14 residues. The germline V gene encodes CDR1 SGHRS and CDR2 YFSETQ. V was trimmed by 4 bases and J by 0 bases, leaving 8 bases between them.

The rearrangement uses TRBV10-3 and TRBJ1-1; D perhaps matches TRBD1 (6 bases). The length of the CDR3 is 14 residues. Germline CDR1 is ENHRY and CDR2 is SYGVKD. Trimming cost V 6 bases and J 3 bases, with 14 bases left between them. CDR3 coding DNA: TGTGCCATCAGCAAGGCAGGGGCGGACACTGAAGCTTTCTTT. Its protein is CAISKAGADTEAFF.

The CDR3 DNA reads TGTGCCAGCTGGGGGGCGCGAGGGGACACCGGGGAGCTGTTTTTT. This sequence encodes CASWGARGDTGELFF. The chain carries TRBV2 and TRBJ2-2, with D perhaps given as TRBD1 or TRBD2 (6 bases each). Trimming cost V 8 bases and J 3 bases, with 16 bases left between them. Germline V gives CDR1 SNHLY, CDR2 FYNNEI. CDR3 length equals 15 residues.

This rearrangement joins TRBV30 to TRBJ2-1; 12 nucleotides agree with TRBD2. There are 17 residues in the CDR3. J gave up 8 bases and V 0 bases, and 11 bases lay outside the gene matches. Germline V gene sequence: CDR1 GTSNPN, CDR2 SVGIG (reference sequence). This CDR3 reads CAWSVRLAGGARDEQFF. The CDR3 DNA sequence: TGTGCCTGGAGTGTTCGGCTAGCGGGAGGGGCGAGGGATGAGCAGTTCTTC.